Given below is one TCR beta chain in context. The sample is drawn from a study of control samples from healthy donors and cancer patients. Germline assignment: CDR1 MNHEY and CDR2 SVGAGI. The CDR3 is made up of 14 amino acids. Trimming shortened V by 6 bases and J by 0 bases, and 12 bases separated the two germline ends. Produced via immunoSEQ multiplex PCR; TCRdb's table is partial and in-frame only. In the table there are 60,000 to 75,000 clones, roughly nine tenths of which are singletons. This sequence originates from a man aged 60 to 75 with colorectal cancer. V and J are TRBV6-5 and TRBJ2-7; maybe TRBD2 (5 bases). The sample comprised PBMCs. CDR3 amino acids: CASRLDQSSYEQYF. The CDR3 DNA reads TGTGCCAGCAGACTAGACCAAAGCTCCTACGAGCAGTACTTC.